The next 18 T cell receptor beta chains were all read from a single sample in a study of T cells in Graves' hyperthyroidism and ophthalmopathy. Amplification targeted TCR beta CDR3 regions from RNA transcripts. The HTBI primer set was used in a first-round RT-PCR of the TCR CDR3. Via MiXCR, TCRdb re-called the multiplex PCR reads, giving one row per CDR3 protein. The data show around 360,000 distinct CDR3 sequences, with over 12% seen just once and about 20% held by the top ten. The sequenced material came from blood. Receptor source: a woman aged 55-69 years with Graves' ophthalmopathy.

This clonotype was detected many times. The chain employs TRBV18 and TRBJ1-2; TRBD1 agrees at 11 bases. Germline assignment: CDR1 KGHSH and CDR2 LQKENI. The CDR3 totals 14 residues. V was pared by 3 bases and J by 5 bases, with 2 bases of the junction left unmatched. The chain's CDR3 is CASSPGTGGYGYTF. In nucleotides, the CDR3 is TGTGCCAGCTCACCCGGGACAGGGGGGTATGGCTACACCTTC.

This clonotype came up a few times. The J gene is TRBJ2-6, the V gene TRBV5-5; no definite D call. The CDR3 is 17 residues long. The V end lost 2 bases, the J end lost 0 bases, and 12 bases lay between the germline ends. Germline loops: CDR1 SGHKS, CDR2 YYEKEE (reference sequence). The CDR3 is CASSFVMTDSGANVLTF. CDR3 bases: TGTGCCAGCAGCTTCGTTATGACCGACTCTGGGGCCAACGTCCTGACTTTC.

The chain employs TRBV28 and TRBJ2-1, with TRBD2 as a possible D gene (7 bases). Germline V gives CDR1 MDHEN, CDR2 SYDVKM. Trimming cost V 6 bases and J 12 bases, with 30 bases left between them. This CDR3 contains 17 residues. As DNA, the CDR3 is TGTGCCAGCAGCACCTTAAATGGGGGGGCCCAGGCCGCGGGGCAGTTCTTC. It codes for CASSTLNGGAQAAGQFF.

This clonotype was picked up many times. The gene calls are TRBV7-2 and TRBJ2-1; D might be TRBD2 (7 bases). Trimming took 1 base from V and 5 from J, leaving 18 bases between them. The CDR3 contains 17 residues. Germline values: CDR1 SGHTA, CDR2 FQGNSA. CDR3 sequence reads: CASSLGGAGDEHNEQFF. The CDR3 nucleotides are TGTGCCAGCAGCTTAGGGGGGGCGGGAGATGAGCACAATGAGCAGTTCTTC.

The CDR3 loop reads CSAYRVEDTQYF. CDR3 nucleotide sequence: TGCAGTGCTTACAGGGTCGAAGATACGCAGTATTTT. The chain couples TRBV20-1 to TRBJ2-3; maybe TRBD1 (6 bases). The CDR3 consists of 12 residues. Per the germline V gene, CDR1 is DFQATT and CDR2 is SNEGSKA (reference sequence). Trimming took 5 bases from V and 5 from J, leaving 11 bases between them.

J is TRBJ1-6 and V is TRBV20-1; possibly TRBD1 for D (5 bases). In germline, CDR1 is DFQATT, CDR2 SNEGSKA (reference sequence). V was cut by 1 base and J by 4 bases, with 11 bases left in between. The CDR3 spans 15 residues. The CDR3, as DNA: TGCAGTGCTAGAGCCGGGACCGAGTATAATTCACCCCTCCACTTT. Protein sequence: CSARAGTEYNSPLHF.

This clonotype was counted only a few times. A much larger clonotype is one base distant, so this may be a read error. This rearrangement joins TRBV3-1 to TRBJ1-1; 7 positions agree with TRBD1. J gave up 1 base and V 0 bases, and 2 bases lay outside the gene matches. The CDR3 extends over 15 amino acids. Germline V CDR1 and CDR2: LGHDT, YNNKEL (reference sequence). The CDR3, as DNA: TGTGCCAGCAGCCAAGAGGGGACAGCGAACACTGAAGCTTTCTTT. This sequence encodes CASSQEGTANTEAFF.

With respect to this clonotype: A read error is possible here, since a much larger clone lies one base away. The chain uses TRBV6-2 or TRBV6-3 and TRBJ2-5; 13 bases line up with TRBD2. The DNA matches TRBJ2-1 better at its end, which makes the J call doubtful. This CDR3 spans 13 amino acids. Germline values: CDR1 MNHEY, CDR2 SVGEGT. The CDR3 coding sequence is TGTGCCAGCAGTTACGGACTAGCGGGAGCCCAGTTCTTC. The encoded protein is CASSYGLAGAQFF.

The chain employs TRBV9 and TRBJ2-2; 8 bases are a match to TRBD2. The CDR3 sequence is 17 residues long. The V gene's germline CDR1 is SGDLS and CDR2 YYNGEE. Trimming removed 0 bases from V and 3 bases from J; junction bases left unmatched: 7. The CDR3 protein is CASSVELGAGDTGELFF. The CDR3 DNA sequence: TGTGCCAGCAGCGTAGAGCTGGGAGCGGGAGACACCGGGGAGCTGTTTTTT.

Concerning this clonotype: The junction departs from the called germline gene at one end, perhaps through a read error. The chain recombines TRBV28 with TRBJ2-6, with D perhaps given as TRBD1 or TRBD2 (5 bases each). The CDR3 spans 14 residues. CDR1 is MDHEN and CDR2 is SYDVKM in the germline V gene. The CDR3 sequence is CASSTLHLPGRTSF. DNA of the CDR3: TGTGCCAGCAGCACCCTCCATCTTCCGGGACGTACTTCTTTC.

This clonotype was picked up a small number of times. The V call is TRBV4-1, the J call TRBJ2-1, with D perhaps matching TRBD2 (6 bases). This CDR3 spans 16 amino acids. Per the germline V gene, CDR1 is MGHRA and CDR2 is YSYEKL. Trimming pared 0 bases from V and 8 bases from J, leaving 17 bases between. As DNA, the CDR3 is TGCGCCAGCAGCCAAGATCGTCCTAGCGCCGGGGATGAGCAGTTCTTC. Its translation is CASSQDRPSAGDEQFF.

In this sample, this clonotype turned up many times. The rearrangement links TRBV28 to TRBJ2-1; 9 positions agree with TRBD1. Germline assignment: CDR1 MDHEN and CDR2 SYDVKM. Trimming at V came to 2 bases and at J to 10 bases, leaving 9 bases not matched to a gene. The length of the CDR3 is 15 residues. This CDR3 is CASSLSDRGSLEQFF. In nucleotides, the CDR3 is TGTGCCAGCAGTTTAAGTGACAGGGGGTCATTAGAGCAGTTCTTC.

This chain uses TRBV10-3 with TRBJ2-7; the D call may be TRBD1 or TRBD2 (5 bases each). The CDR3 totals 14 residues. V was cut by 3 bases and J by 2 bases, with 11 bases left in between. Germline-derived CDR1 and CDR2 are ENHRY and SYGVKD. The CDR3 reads CAISDGDLTYEQYF. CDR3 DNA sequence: TGTGCCATCAGTGACGGGGACCTGACCTACGAGCAGTACTTC.

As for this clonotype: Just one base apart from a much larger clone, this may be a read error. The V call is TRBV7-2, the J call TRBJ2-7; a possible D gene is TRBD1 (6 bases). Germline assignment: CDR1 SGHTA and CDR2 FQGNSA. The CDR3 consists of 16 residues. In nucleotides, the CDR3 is TGTGCCAGCGGCTTAGGTAGGCAGGGGATTACCTACGAGCAGTACTTC. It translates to CASGLGRQGITYEQYF.

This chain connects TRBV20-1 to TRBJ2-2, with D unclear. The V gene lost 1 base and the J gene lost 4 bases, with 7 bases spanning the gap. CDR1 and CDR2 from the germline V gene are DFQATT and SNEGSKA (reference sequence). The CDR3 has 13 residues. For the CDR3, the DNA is TGCAGTGCTAGAGGGGTAGCCACCGGGGAGCTGTTTTTT. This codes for CSARGVATGELFF.

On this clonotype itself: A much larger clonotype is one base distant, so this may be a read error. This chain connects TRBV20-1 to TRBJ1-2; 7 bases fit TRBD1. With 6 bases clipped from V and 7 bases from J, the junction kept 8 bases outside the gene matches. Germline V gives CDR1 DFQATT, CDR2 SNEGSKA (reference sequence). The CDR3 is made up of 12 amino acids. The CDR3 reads CSAQDRSCGYTF. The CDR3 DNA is TGCAGTGCCCAGGACAGGTCCTGTGGCTACACCTTC.

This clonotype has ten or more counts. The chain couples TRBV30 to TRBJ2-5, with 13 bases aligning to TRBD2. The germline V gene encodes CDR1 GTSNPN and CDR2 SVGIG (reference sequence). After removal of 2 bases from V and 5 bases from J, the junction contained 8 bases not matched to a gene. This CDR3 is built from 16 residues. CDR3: CAWSFWTSGRSETQYF. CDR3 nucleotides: TGTGCCTGGAGTTTTTGGACTAGCGGGAGATCGGAGACCCAGTACTTC.

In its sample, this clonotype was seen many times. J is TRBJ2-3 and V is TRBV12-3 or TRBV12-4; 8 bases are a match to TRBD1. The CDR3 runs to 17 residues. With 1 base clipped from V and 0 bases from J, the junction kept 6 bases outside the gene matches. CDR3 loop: CASSLGGQGSSTDTQYF. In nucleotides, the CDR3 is TGTGCCAGCAGTTTAGGCGGACAGGGTTCTAGCACAGATACGCAGTATTTT.